The entry below describes one TCR beta chain. Its antigen remains unknown. Through a sample-barcoded 5' primer and a J-beta primer mix, a second PCR was run for about 7 to 12 cycles. A single record per CDR3 protein comes from TCRdb applying MiXCR to the 5' RACE reads. Among about 970,000 distinct CDR3 sequences, about 53% were seen once, and the ten largest hold around 21%. This sample is drawn from a study of blood T cells in healthy people across ages. Every donor contributed roughly 10 milliliters of peripheral blood by blood draw. Germline lookup yields CDR1 DFQATT and CDR2 SNEGSKA (reference sequence). The CDR3 runs to 16 residues. The junction had 14 bases not matched to a gene; V was cut back by 5 bases and J by 6 bases. Study-wide findings and caveats: Unknown donor CMV status possibly confounded expanded clonotype changes.

The rearrangement links TRBV20-1 to TRBJ2-1; 9 positions agree with TRBD1. The receptor was derived from a woman aged 55-70 years in good health. The sample was blood. The CDR3, as DNA: TGCAGTGCTGAGGGACCTCCGGGACAGGGTGTCAATGAGCAGTTCTTC. Its translation: CSAEGPPGQGVNEQFF.